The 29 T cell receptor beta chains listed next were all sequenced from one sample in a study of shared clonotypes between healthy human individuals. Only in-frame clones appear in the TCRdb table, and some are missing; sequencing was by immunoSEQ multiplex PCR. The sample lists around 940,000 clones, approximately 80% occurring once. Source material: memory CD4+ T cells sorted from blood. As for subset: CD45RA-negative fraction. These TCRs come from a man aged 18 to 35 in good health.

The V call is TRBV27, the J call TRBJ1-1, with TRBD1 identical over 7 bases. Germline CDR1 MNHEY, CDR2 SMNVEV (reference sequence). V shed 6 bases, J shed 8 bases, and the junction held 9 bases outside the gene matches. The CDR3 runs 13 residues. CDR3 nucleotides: TGTGCCAGCAGCTTCCGGGACAGTAGAGAAGCTTTCTTT. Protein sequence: CASSFRDSREAFF.

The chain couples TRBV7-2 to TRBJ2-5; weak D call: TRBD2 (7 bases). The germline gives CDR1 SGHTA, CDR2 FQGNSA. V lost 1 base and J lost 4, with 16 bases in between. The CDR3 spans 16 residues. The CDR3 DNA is TGTGCCAGCAGCTTAGAGGGGGGGCAAAGGCCAGAGACCCAGTACTTC. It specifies CASSLEGGQRPETQYF.

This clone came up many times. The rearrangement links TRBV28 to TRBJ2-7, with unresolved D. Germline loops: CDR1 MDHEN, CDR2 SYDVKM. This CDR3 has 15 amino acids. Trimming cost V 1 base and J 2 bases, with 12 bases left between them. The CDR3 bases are TGTGCCAGCAGTTTATCCTCATTAGGCGCCTACGAGCAGTACTTC. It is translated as CASSLSSLGAYEQYF.

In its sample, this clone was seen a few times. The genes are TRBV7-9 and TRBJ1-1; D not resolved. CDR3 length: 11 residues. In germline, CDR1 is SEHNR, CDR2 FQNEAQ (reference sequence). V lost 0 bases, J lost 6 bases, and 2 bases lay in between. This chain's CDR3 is CASSLAPEAFF. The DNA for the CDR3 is TGTGCCAGCAGCTTAGCCCCTGAAGCTTTCTTT. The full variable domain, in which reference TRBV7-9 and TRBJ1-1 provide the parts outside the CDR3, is DTGVSQNPRHKITKRGQNVTFRCDPISEHNRLYWYRQTLGQGPEFLTYFQNEAQLEKSRLLSDRFSAERPKGSFSTLEIQRTEQGDSAMYLCASSLAPEAFFGQGTRLTVV.

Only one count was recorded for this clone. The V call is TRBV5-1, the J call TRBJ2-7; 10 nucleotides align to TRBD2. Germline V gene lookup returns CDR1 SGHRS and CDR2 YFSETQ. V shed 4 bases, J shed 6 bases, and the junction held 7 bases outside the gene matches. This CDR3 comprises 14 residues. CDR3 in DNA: TGCGCCAGCAGCCTACTAGCGGGGCCCCTCGAGCAGTACTTC. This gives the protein CASSLLAGPLEQYF.

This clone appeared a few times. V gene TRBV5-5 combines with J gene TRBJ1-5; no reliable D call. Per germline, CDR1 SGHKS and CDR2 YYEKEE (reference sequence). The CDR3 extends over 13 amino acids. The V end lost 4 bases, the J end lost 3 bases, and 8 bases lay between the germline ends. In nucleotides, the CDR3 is TGTGCCAGCAGCGAACTGGCCAATCAGCCCCAGCATTTT. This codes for CASSELANQPQHF.

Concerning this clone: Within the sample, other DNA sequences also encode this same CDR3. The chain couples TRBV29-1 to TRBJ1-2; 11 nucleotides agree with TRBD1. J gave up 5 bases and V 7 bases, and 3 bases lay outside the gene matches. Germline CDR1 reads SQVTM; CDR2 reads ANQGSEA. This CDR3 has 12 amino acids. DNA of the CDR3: TGCAGCGCTGGGACAGGGGGATATGGCTACACCTTC. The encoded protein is CSAGTGGYGYTF.

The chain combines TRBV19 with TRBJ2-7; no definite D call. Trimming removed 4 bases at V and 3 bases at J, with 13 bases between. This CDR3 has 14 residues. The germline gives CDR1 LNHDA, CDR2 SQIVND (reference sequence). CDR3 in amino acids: CASSTAIGVYEQYF. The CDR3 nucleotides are TGTGCCAGTAGTACGGCTATTGGGGTCTACGAGCAGTACTTC.

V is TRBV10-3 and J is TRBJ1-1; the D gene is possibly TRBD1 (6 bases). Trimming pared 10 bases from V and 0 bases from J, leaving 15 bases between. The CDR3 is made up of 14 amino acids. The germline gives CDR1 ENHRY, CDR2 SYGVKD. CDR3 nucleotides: TGTGCCACCAGAGGACAGCGAATGAACACTGAAGCTTTCTTT. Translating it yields CATRGQRMNTEAFF.

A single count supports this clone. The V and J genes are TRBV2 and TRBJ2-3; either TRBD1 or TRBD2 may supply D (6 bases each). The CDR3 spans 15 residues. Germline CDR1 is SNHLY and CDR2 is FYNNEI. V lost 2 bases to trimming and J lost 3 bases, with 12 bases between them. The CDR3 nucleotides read TGTGCCAGCAGTGAATTTACAGGGAGGACAGATACGCAGTATTTT. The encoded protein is CASSEFTGRTDTQYF.

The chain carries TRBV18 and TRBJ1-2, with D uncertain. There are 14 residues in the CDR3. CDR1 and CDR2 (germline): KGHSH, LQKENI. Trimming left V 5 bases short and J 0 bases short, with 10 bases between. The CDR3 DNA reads TGTGCCAGCTCAGCGGACGGAGCTAACTATGGCTACACCTTC. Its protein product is CASSADGANYGYTF. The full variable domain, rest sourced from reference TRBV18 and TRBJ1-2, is NAGVMQNPRHLVRRRGQEARLRCSPMKGHSHVYWYRQLPEEGLKFMVYLQKENIIDESGMPKERFSAEFPKEGPSILRIQQVVRGDSAAYFCASSADGANYGYTFGSGTRLTVV.

Here the CDR3 reads CASSQGQGDQPQHF. Here the CDR3 DNA reads TGTGCCAGCAGCCAGGGACAGGGAGATCAGCCCCAGCATTTT. The gene calls are TRBV28 and TRBJ1-5; 9 nucleotides align to TRBD1. The germline gives CDR1 MDHEN, CDR2 SYDVKM. There are 14 residues in the CDR3. Trimming cost V 6 bases and J 5 bases; bases outside gene matches: 5.

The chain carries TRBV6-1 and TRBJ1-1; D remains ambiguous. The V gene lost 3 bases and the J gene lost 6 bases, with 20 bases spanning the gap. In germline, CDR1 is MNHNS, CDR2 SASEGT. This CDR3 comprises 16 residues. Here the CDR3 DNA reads TGTGCCAGCAGTGAGGGAGGGATAATCGGGAGAGCTGAAGCTTTCTTT. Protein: CASSEGGIIGRAEAFF.

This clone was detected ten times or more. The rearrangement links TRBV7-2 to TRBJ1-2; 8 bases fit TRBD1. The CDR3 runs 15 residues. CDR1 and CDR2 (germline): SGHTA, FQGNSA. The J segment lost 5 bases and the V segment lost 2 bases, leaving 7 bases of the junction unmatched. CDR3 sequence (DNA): TGTGCCAGCAGCTTACAGGATCAGGGGGCATATGGCTACACCTTC. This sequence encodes CASSLQDQGAYGYTF.

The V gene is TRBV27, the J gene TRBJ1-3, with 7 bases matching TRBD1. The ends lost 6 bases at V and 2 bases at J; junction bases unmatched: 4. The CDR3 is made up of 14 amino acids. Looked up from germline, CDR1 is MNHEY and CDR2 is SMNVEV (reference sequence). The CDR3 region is CASSLTGAGNTIYF. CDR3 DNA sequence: TGTGCCAGCAGCCTAACAGGGGCTGGAAACACCATATATTTT.

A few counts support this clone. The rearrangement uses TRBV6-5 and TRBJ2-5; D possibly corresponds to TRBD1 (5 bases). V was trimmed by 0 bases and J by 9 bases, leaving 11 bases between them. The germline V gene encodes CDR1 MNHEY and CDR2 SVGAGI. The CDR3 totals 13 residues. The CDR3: CASSYSATRAQYF. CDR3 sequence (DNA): TGTGCCAGCAGTTACTCGGCCACCAGGGCCCAGTACTTC.

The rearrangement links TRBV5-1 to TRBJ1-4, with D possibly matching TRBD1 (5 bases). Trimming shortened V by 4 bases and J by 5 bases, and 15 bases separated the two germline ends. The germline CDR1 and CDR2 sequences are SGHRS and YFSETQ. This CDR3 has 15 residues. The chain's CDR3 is CASSLSGPVNEKLFF. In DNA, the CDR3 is TGCGCCAGCAGCCTCTCGGGGCCGGTAAATGAAAAACTGTTTTTT. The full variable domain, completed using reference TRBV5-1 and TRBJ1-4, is KAGVTQTPRYLIKTRGQQVTLSCSPISGHRSVSWYQQTPGQGLQFLFEYFSETQRNKGNFPGRFSGRQFSNSRSEMNVSTLELGDSALYLCASSLSGPVNEKLFFGSGTQLSVL.

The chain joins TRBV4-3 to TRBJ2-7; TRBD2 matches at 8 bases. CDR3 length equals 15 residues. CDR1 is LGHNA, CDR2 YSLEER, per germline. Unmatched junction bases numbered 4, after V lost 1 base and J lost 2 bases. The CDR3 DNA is TGCGCCAGCAGCCAAGCCAGCGGGAGTACCTACGAGCAGTACTTC. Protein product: CASSQASGSTYEQYF.

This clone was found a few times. CDR3 amino acids: CASSIGTGSGEKLFF. The CDR3 bases are TGTGCCAGTAGTATCGGGACAGGGTCAGGCGAAAAACTGTTTTTT. This rearrangement joins TRBV19 to TRBJ1-4, with 9 bases aligning to TRBD1. The length of the CDR3 is 15 residues. The V and J ends lost 3 bases and 8 bases, in that order; junction bases with no gene match: 7. Germline assignment: CDR1 LNHDA and CDR2 SQIVND (reference sequence).

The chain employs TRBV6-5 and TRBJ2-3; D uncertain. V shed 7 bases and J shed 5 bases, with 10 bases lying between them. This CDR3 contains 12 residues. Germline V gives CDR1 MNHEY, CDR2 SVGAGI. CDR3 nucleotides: TGTGCCAGCACAGGACCAGGAGATACGCAGTATTTT. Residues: CASTGPGDTQYF.

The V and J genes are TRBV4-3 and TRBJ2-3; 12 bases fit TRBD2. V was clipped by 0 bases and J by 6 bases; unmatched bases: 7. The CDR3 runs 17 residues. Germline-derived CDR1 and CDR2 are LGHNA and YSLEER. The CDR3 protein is CASSQDASGRADDTQYF. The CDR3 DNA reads TGCGCCAGCAGCCAAGATGCTAGCGGGAGGGCCGATGATACGCAGTATTTT.

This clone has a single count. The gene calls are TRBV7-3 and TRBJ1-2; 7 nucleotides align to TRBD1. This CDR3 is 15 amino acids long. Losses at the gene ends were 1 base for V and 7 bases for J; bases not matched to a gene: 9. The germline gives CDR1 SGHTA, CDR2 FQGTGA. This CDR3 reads CASSLNPGQDGGYTF. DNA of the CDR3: TGTGCCAGCAGCTTAAACCCTGGACAGGATGGTGGCTACACCTTC.

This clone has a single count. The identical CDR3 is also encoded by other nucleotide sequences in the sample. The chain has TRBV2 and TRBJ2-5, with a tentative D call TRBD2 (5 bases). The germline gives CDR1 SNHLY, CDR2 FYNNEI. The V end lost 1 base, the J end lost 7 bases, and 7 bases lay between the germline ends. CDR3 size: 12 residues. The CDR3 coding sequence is TGTGCCAGCAGTGAAGATCGGGGGACCCAGTACTTC. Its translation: CASSEDRGTQYF.

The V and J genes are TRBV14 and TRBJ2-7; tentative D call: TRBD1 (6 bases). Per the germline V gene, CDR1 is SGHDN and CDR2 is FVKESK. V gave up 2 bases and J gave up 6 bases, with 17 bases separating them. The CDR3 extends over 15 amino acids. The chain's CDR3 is CASSQTGTRGSEQYF. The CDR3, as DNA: TGTGCCAGCAGCCAAACAGGGACGAGGGGTTCCGAGCAGTACTTC.

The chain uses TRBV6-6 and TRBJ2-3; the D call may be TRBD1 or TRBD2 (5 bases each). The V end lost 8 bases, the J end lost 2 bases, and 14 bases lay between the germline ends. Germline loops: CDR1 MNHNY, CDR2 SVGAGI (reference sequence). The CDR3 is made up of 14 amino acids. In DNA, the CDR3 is TGTGCCAGCGGGGGAGCTACCGACACAGATACGCAGTATTTT. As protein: CASGGATDTDTQYF.

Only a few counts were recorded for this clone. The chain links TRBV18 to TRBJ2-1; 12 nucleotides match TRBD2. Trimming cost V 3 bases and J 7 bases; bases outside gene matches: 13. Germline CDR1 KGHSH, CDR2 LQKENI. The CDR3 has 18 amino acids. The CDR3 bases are TGTGCCAGCTCACCTGGACTAGCGGGACAACTCTTGTGGAATGAGCAGTTCTTC. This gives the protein CASSPGLAGQLLWNEQFF.

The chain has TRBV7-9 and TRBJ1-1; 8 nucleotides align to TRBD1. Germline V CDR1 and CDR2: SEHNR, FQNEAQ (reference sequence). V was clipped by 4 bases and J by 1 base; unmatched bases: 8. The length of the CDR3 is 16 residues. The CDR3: CASSYLPGQGNTEAFF. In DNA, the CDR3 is TGTGCCAGCAGCTATCTTCCCGGACAGGGGAACACTGAAGCTTTCTTT.

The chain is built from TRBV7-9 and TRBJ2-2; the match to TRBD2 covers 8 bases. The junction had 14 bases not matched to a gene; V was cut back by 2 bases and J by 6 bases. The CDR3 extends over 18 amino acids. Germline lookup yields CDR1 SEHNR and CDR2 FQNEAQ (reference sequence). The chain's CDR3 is CASSLYSGTSSLSGELFF. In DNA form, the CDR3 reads TGTGCCAGCAGCTTATACTCCGGGACTAGTTCTCTCTCCGGGGAGCTGTTTTTT.

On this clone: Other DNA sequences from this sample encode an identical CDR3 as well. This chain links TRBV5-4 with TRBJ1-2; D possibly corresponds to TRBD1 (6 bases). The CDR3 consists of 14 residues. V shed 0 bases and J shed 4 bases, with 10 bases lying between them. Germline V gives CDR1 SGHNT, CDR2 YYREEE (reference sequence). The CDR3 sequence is CASSLGQASYGYTF. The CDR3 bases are TGTGCCAGCAGCTTGGGACAGGCCTCCTATGGCTACACCTTC.